Presented here are 7 T cell receptor beta chains from one specimen sequenced in a study of CD8+ T cells in alopecia areata. RNA extraction and reverse transcription yielded cDNA as sequencing template. TCRdb's table, derived via immunoSEQ multiplex PCR, lists solely in-frame clones and lacks some. The table has roughly 150,000 clones, about 53% seen once. The source material was CD8+ T cells sorted from blood, sampled at week 0. The receptor source for this set is a human donor with alopecia areata.

This clone occurred once. The V call is TRBV4-1, the J call TRBJ2-7; TRBD1 aligns across 11 bases. Germline trimming cut 0 bases from V and 6 bases from J; bases unmatched to any gene: 7. The CDR3 consists of 16 residues. CDR1 is MGHRA and CDR2 is YSYEKL in the germline V gene. CDR3 sequence reads: CASSQDTGQGDPEQYF. In DNA, the CDR3 is TGCGCCAGCAGCCAAGACACGGGACAGGGGGATCCCGAGCAGTACTTC.

The gene calls are TRBV30 and TRBJ1-2, with D uncertain. The CDR3 has 15 amino acids. Deletions cut 2 bases from V and 10 bases from J, with 23 bases between. Germline-derived CDR1 and CDR2 are GTSNPN and SVGIG (reference sequence). CDR3 amino acids: CAWSNYGSMEVDYTF. The CDR3 region has the DNA TGTGCCTGGAGTAACTACGGGTCTATGGAAGTTGACTACACCTTC.

V and J are TRBV5-1 and TRBJ2-3, with no clear D. The CDR3 length is 13 residues. Germline V gene lookup returns CDR1 SGHRS and CDR2 YFSETQ. V lost 4 bases to trimming and J lost 7 bases, with 13 bases between them. This CDR3 reads CASSPGVGNTQYF. CDR3 sequence (DNA): TGCGCCAGCAGCCCTGGTGTAGGGAATACGCAGTATTTT.

The V and J genes are TRBV30 and TRBJ1-2; no clear D gene. The CDR3 contains 10 residues. Trimming removed 5 bases from V and 8 bases from J, with 9 bases in between. Germline loops: CDR1 GTSNPN, CDR2 SVGIG (reference sequence). CDR3 sequence reads: CAWGEGGYTF. The CDR3 DNA reads as TGTGCCTGGGGAGAAGGGGGCTACACCTTC.

This clone was seen more than once but under ten times. V and J are TRBV29-1 and TRBJ1-2, with 8 nucleotides matching TRBD1. Germline CDR1 and CDR2: SQVTM and ANQGSEA. The CDR3 sequence is 13 residues long. With 5 bases clipped from V and 3 bases from J, the junction kept 5 bases outside the gene matches. The CDR3 DNA follows: TGCAGCGTTTGGGGGGGACAGGACTATGGCTACACCTTC. Translated, it gives CSVWGGQDYGYTF.

This rearrangement joins TRBV9 to TRBJ2-1, with a possible D match to TRBD1 (5 bases). CDR1 SGDLS and CDR2 YYNGEE come from the germline V gene. There are 14 residues in the CDR3. V was cut by 4 bases and J by 7 bases, with 15 bases left in between. The CDR3 DNA sequence: TGTGCCAGCAGCTTAGTGGGGCTCGGGAATGAGCAGTTCTTC. It translates to CASSLVGLGNEQFF.

V is TRBV4-3 and J is TRBJ1-5; no definite D call. Trimming stripped 0 bases from V and 5 bases from J, with 5 bases between. The CDR3 has 13 amino acids. Germline CDR1 reads LGHNA; CDR2 reads YSLEER. As DNA, the CDR3 is TGCGCCAGCAGCCAAGATCCCGATCAGCCCCAGCATTTT. Amino acids: CASSQDPDQPQHF.